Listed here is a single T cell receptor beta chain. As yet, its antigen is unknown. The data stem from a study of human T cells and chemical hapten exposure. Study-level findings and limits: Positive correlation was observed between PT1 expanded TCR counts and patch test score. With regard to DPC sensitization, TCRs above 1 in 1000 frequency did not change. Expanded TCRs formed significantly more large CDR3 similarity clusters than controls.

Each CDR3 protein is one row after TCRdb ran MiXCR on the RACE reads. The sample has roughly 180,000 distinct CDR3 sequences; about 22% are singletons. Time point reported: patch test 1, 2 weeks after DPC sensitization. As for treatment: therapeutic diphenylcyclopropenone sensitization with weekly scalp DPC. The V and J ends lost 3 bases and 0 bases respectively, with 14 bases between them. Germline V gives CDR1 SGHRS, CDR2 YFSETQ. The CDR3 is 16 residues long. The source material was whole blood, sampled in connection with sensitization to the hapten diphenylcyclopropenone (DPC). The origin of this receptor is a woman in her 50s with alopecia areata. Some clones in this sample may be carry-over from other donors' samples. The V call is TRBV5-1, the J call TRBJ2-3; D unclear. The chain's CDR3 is CASSSKVRSSTDTQYF. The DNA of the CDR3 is TGCGCCAGCAGCTCCAAAGTCCGGTCCAGCACAGATACGCAGTATTTT.